Below, 17 T cell receptor beta chains from the same sample are listed, as sequenced in a study of blood T cell repertoires in COVID-19. Data came from immunoSEQ multiplex PCR; TCRdb stores just in-frame clones and leaves some out. The table shows 100,000 or so clones, with 70% to 85% occurring only once. Material: peripheral blood. Source of these receptors: a man aged 70-80 years with active or convalescent COVID-19.

The V gene is TRBV5-4, the J gene TRBJ2-1, with TRBD1 matching 9 bases. The CDR3 has 15 amino acids. V lost 2 bases, J lost 7 bases, and 7 bases stayed unmatched. Germline CDR1 reads SGHNT; CDR2 reads YYREEE (reference sequence). The CDR3 protein is CASSFPGTGSNEQFF. The CDR3 bases are TGTGCCAGCAGCTTTCCAGGGACAGGGTCAAATGAGCAGTTCTTC.

The V call is TRBV14, the J call TRBJ1-2; D not resolved. The CDR3 is 13 amino acids. V was trimmed by 4 bases and J by 4 bases, leaving 10 bases between them. Germline assignment: CDR1 SGHDN and CDR2 FVKESK. The CDR3 nucleotides read TGTGCCAGCAGCCGCGCGGCGAGCTATGGCTACACCTTC. Its protein product is CASSRAASYGYTF.

The V call is TRBV7-3, the J call TRBJ2-3, with TRBD2 matching 11 bases. The CDR3 has 21 residues. Trimming took 0 bases from V and 4 from J; bases not matched to a gene: 18. Germline assignment: CDR1 SGHTA and CDR2 FQGTGA. The DNA for the CDR3 is TGTGCCAGCAGCTTAACACGGGCTAGCGGGGGGCTTATGAAGGGTCCAGATACGCAGTATTTT. Translation gives CASSLTRASGGLMKGPDTQYF.

V is TRBV6-2 or TRBV6-3 and J is TRBJ2-3; 9 bases are shared with TRBD2. Germline V gene data show CDR1 as MNHEY and CDR2 as SVGEGT. The CDR3 length is 17 residues. Trimming removed 5 bases from V and 0 bases from J; junction bases left unmatched: 9. CDR3 region: CASSPSGGHPSTDTQYF. CDR3 DNA: TGTGCCAGCAGTCCCAGCGGGGGGCACCCTAGCACAGATACGCAGTATTTT.

The genes are TRBV30 and TRBJ2-7, with 9 bases fitting TRBD2. Trimming cost V 0 bases and J 6 bases; bases outside gene matches: 0. The CDR3 loop spans 12 amino acids. Germline V gene lookup returns CDR1 GTSNPN and CDR2 SVGIG (reference sequence). The CDR3 sequence is CAWSVAGGEQYF. CDR3 DNA sequence: TGTGCCTGGAGTGTAGCGGGGGGCGAGCAGTACTTC.

This rearrangement joins TRBV28 to TRBJ1-2; 7 positions agree with TRBD1. CDR3 length equals 17 residues. Germline loops: CDR1 MDHEN, CDR2 SYDVKM. V was clipped by 7 bases and J by 5 bases; unmatched bases: 19. In nucleotides, the CDR3 is TGTGCCAGCACCGAACGCGGCAGGGGGTTTCTTCAATATGGCTACACCTTC. It encodes CASTERGRGFLQYGYTF.

V is TRBV2 and J is TRBJ1-3; 8 bases map to TRBD1. The trim removed 4 bases at V and 0 bases at J, leaving 5 bases unmatched. The CDR3 runs 16 residues. Germline loops: CDR1 SNHLY, CDR2 FYNNEI. CDR3 coding DNA: TGTGCCAGCAGTGTCCGGACAGGGAGCTCTGGAAACACCATATATTTT. Translation gives CASSVRTGSSGNTIYF.

This chain joins TRBV9 and TRBJ2-1; 10 positions match TRBD2. Germline V gene sequence: CDR1 SGDLS, CDR2 YYNGEE. V lost 1 base, J lost 7 bases, and 14 bases stayed unmatched. The CDR3 consists of 18 residues. The DNA for the CDR3 is TGTGCCAGCAGCGTACTAGCCCGGGGGAGCGGGGGGGCGAATGAGCAGTTCTTC. Its protein product is CASSVLARGSGGANEQFF.

The chain uses TRBV11-3 and TRBJ2-7; TRBD2 matches at 8 bases. CDR1 and CDR2 from the germline V gene are SGHNT and YENEEA. J was trimmed by 2 bases and V by 5 bases; bases with no gene match: 5. The CDR3 is 14 amino acids. The CDR3 sequence: CASSGGGPTYEQYF. In DNA form, the CDR3 reads TGTGCCAGCAGCGGCGGGGGGCCAACCTACGAGCAGTACTTC. Combining the CDR3 with reference TRBV11-3 and TRBJ2-7 gives the whole variable domain EAGVVQSPRYKIIEKKQPVAFWCNPISGHNTLYWYLQNLGQGPELLIRYENEEAVDDSQLPKDRFSAERLKGVDSTLKIQPAELGDSAVYLCASSGGGPTYEQYFGPGTRLTVT.

This clone was counted once. CDR3 bases: TGTGCCAGCAGTAAACCTAGCGGGGGGTCAGATGAGCAGTTCTTC. Translating it yields CASSKPSGGSDEQFF. V usage is TRBV27 and J usage is TRBJ2-1, with TRBD2 matching 11 bases. Germline V gives CDR1 MNHEY, CDR2 SMNVEV (reference sequence). J was trimmed by 8 bases and V by 5 bases; bases with no gene match: 8. The CDR3 runs to 15 residues.

J is TRBJ2-2 and V is TRBV7-9, with D unresolved. V was trimmed by 4 bases and J by 1 base, leaving 7 bases between them. CDR1 SEHNR and CDR2 FQNEAQ come from the germline V gene (reference sequence). This CDR3 is built from 14 residues. CDR3: CASSSPRNTGELFF. The CDR3 DNA reads as TGTGCCAGCAGCTCTCCCCGGAACACCGGGGAGCTGTTTTTT.

The chain uses TRBV2 and TRBJ1-5; maybe TRBD1 (6 bases). CDR3 length equals 15 residues. Germline CDR1 reads SNHLY; CDR2 reads FYNNEI. With 6 bases removed from V and 5 bases from J, the gap between germline ends came to 17 bases. The CDR3 coding sequence is TGTGCCAGCAGAATCCGGGACACTTTCGATCAGCCCCAGCATTTT. Translating gives CASRIRDTFDQPQHF.

The V call is TRBV20-1, the J call TRBJ1-4; possibly TRBD1 for D (5 bases). Germline loops: CDR1 DFQATT, CDR2 SNEGSKA (reference sequence). The CDR3 has 13 residues. V was shortened by 3 bases and J by 7 bases, with 12 bases between the two germline ends. The CDR3 spells CSASGQGGEKLFF. The CDR3 bases are TGCAGTGCTAGTGGTCAGGGCGGTGAAAAACTGTTTTTT.

V is TRBV6-5 and J is TRBJ1-2; 8 bases map to TRBD1. The J segment lost 0 bases and the V segment lost 0 bases, leaving 3 bases of the junction unmatched. There are 16 residues in the CDR3. CDR1 MNHEY and CDR2 SVGAGI come from the germline V gene. CDR3 bases: TGTGCCAGCAGTTACTCGGGGACAGGAACTAACTATGGCTACACCTTC. Protein sequence: CASSYSGTGTNYGYTF.

This chain connects TRBV15 to TRBJ1-1; possible D gene TRBD1, 6 bases. CDR3 length: 12 amino acids. Germline V CDR1 and CDR2: LNHNV, YYDKDF (reference sequence). The V gene lost 8 bases and the J gene lost 4 bases, with 11 bases spanning the gap. CDR3 nucleotide sequence: TGTGCCACCGGCAAGACAGGCACTGAAGCTTTCTTT. It translates to CATGKTGTEAFF.

The V gene is TRBV9, the J gene TRBJ2-3; TRBD2 matches 10 bases. From germline, CDR1 is SGDLS and CDR2 YYNGEE. The CDR3 extends over 16 amino acids. V shed 0 bases and J 2 bases; nucleotides not matched to a gene: 3. CDR3 region: CASSVALAGATDTQYF. DNA for the CDR3: TGTGCCAGCAGCGTAGCCCTAGCGGGGGCCACAGATACGCAGTATTTT. The complete variable domain, with remaining parts taken from reference TRBV9 and TRBJ2-3, reads DSGVTQTPKHLITATGQRVTLRCSPRSGDLSVYWYQQSLDQGLQFLIQYYNGEERAKGNILERFSAQQFPDLHSELNLSSLELGDSALYFCASSVALAGATDTQYFGPGTRLTVL.

This clone showed up just a few times. V is TRBV29-1 and J is TRBJ1-2; possible D gene TRBD1, 6 bases. Germline V CDR1 and CDR2: SQVTM, ANQGSEA. V was clipped by 4 bases and J by 4 bases, with 13 bases between them. The CDR3 contains 13 residues. The CDR3 region has the DNA TGCAGCGTTGGAGAGGGCAGGGGCTATGGCTACACCTTC. Protein sequence: CSVGEGRGYGYTF.